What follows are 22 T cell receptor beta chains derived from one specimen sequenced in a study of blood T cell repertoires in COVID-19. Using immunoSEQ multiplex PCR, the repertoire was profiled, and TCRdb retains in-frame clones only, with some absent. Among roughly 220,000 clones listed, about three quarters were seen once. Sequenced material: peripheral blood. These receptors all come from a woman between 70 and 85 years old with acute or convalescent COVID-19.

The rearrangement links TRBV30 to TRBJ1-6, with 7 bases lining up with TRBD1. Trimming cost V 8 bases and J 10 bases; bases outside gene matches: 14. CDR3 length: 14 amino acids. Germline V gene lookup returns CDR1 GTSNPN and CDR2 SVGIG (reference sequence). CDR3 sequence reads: CAGQEGELGSPLHF. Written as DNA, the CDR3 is TGTGCCGGACAGGAGGGAGAATTAGGCTCACCCCTCCACTTT.

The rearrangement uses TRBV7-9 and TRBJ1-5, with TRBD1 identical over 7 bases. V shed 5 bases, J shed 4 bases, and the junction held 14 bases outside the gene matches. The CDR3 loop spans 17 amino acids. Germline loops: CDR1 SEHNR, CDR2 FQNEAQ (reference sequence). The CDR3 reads CASSHDRAALSNQPQHF. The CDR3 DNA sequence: TGTGCCAGCAGCCACGACAGGGCCGCCCTGTCGAATCAGCCCCAGCATTTT.

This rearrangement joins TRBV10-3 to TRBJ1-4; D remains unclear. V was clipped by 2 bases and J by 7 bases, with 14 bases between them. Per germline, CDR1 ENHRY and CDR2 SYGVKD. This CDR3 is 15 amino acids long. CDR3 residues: CAISEDLEGGEKLFF. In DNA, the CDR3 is TGTGCCATCAGTGAGGACCTCGAGGGCGGTGAAAAACTGTTTTTT.

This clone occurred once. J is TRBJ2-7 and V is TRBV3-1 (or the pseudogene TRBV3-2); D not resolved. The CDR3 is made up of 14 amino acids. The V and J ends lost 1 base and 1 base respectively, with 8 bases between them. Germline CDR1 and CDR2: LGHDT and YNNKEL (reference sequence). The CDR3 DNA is TGTGCCAGCAGCCAAGCTGCAGGTTCCTACGAGCAGTACTTC. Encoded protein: CASSQAAGSYEQYF.

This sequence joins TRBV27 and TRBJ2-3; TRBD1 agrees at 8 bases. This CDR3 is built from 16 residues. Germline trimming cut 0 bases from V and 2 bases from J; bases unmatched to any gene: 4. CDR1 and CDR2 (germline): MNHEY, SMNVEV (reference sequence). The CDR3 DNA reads TGTGCCAGCAGTTTATCGGGGGACAGGTTCACAGATACGCAGTATTTT. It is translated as CASSLSGDRFTDTQYF.

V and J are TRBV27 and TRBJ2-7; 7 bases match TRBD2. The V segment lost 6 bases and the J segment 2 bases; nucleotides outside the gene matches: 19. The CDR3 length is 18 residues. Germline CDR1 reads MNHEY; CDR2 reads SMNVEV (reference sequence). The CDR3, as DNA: TGTGCCAGCAGCCCTCCGAGGGGCCAGCGGGGCCCCCCCTACGAGCAGTACTTC. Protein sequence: CASSPPRGQRGPPYEQYF.

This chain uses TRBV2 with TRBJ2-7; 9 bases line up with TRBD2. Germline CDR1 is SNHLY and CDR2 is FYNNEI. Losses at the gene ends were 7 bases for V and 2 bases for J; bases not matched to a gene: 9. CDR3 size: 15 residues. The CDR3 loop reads CASNLRLAEAYEQYF. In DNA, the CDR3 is TGTGCCAGCAATTTGAGACTAGCGGAGGCCTACGAGCAGTACTTC.

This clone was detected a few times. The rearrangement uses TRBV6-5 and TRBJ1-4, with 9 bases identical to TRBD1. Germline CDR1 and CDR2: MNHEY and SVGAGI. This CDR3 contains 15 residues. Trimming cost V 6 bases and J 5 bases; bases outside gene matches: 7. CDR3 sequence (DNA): TGTGCCAGCAGGTTGACAGGGGGATCGAATGAAAAACTGTTTTTT. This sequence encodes CASRLTGGSNEKLFF.

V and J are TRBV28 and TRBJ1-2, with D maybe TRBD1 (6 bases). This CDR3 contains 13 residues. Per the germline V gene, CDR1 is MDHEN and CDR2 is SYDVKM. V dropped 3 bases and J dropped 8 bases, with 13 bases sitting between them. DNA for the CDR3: TGTGCCAGCAGTTTGGTGGACAGTGACGGCTACACCTTC. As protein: CASSLVDSDGYTF.

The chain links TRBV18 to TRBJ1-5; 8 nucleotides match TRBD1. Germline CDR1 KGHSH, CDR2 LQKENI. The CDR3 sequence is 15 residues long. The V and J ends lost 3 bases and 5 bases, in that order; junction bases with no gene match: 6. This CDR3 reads CASSPRTGRDQPQHF. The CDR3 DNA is TGTGCCAGCTCACCCCGGACAGGGCGGGATCAGCCCCAGCATTTT.

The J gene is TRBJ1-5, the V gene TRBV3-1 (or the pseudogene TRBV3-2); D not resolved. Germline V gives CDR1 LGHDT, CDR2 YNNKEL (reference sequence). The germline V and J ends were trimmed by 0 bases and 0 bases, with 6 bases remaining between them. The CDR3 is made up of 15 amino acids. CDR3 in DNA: TGTGCCAGCAGCCAAGATTCCTCTAGCAATCAGCCCCAGCATTTT. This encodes CASSQDSSSNQPQHF.

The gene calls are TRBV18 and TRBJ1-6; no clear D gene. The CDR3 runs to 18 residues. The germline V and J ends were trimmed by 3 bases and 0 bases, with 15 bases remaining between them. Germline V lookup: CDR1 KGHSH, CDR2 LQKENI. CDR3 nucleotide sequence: TGTGCCAGCTCACCGGTAGGGCCGACTACCTCCTATAATTCACCCCTCCACTTT. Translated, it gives CASSPVGPTTSYNSPLHF.

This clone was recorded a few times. CDR3 in amino acids: CASSVQGIDGYTF. The CDR3 DNA reads as TGTGCCAGCAGCGTCCAGGGGATTGATGGCTACACCTTC. This chain connects TRBV5-6 to TRBJ1-2; TRBD1 might be the D (6 bases). Germline CDR1 SGHDT, CDR2 YYEEEE. V was pared by 4 bases and J by 6 bases, with 13 bases between. The CDR3 length is 13 residues.

The CDR3 DNA sequence: TGTGCCAGTAGTATAGATCGTGGACTCACAGATACGCAGTATTTT. Its protein is CASSIDRGLTDTQYF. The J gene is TRBJ2-3, the V gene TRBV19, with a possible D match to TRBD2 (5 bases). The CDR3 extends over 15 amino acids. Germline V gene sequence: CDR1 LNHDA, CDR2 SQIVND (reference sequence). With 0 bases removed from V and 2 bases from J, the gap between germline ends came to 9 bases.

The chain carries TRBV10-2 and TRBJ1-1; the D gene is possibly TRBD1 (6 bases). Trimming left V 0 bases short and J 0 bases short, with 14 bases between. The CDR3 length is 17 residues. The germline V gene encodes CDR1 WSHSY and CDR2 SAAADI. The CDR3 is CASSESGGGRMNTEAFF. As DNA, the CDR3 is TGCGCCAGCAGTGAGTCAGGGGGGGGGCGAATGAACACTGAAGCTTTCTTT.

The DNA of the CDR3 is TGCGCCAGCAGCCCACAGGGCTCCTACGAGCAGTACTTC. As protein: CASSPQGSYEQYF. The chain employs TRBV5-1 and TRBJ2-7; possibly TRBD1 for D (6 bases). CDR3 length: 13 amino acids. From germline, CDR1 is SGHRS and CDR2 YFSETQ. Trimming left V 4 bases short and J 0 bases short, with 8 bases between.

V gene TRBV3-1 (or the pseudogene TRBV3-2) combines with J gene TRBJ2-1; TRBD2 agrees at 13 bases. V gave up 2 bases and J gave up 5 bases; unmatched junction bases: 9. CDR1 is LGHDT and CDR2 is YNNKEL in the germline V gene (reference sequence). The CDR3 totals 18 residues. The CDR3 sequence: CASSQLALLAGGNNEQFF. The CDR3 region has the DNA TGTGCCAGCAGCCAATTGGCGCTACTAGCGGGAGGGAACAATGAGCAGTTCTTC.

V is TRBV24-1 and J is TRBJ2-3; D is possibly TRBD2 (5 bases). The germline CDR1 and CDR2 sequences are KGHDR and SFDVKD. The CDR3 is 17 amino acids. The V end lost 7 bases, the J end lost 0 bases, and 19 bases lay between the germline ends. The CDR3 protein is CATRRWSSSSSTDTQYF. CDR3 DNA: TGTGCCACCAGGAGATGGTCTAGCTCCTCTAGCACAGATACGCAGTATTTT.

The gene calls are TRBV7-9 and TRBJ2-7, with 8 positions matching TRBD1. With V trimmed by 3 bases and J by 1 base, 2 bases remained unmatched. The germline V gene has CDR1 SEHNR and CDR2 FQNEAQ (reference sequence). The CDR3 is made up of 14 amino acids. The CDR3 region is CASSFGTGSYEQYF. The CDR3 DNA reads TGTGCCAGCAGCTTCGGGACAGGATCCTACGAGCAGTACTTC.

CDR3 in amino acids: CASSLSGGNYGYTF. For the CDR3, the DNA is TGTGCCAGCAGTTTATCAGGGGGTAACTATGGCTACACCTTC. This chain uses TRBV28 with TRBJ1-2, with TRBD1 matching 7 bases. Germline lookup yields CDR1 MDHEN and CDR2 SYDVKM. This CDR3 has 14 amino acids. V lost 1 base to trimming and J lost 1 base; unmatched junction nucleotides: 0.

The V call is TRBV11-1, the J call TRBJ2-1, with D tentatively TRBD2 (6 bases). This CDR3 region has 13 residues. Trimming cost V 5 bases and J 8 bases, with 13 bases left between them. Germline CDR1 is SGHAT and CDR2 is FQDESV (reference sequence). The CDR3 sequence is CASSPRLGHEQFF. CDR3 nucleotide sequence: TGTGCCAGCAGCCCGAGACTAGGTCATGAGCAGTTCTTC. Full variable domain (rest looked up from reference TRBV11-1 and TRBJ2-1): EAEVAQSPRYKITEKSQAVAFWCDPISGHATLYWYRQILGQGPELLVQFQDESVVDDSQLPKDRFSAERLKGVDSTLKIQPAELGDSAMYLCASSPRLGHEQFFGPGTRLTVL.

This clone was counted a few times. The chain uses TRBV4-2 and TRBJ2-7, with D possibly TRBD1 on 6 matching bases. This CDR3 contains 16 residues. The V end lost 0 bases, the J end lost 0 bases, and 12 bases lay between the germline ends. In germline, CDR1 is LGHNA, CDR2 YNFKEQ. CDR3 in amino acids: CASSQDKDRFSYEQYF. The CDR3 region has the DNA TGTGCCAGCAGCCAAGATAAGGACAGATTCTCCTACGAGCAGTACTTC.